One sample yielded the 4 T cell receptor beta chains listed below, sequenced in a study of T-cell memory formation after mild COVID-19. TCRdb itself ran the 5' RACE reads through MiXCR, one entry per CDR3 protein. The table includes over 10,000 distinct CDR3 sequences, about 12% detected once. Sequencing was performed on PBMCs or a T cell subset sorted from them (not recorded which). The receptor source for this set is an adult woman who had mild COVID-19 (a few samples of this study predate the infection). Cell type and time point are not known.

This clonotype has a count of ten or more. The junction departs from the called germline gene at one end, perhaps through a read error. The rearrangement uses TRBV7-7 and TRBJ2-6, with 10 positions matching TRBD1. Germline CDR1 SSHAT, CDR2 FNYEAQ (reference sequence). The length of the CDR3 is 19 residues. This CDR3 is CASSSTWTGGVAGANVLTF. The CDR3 DNA sequence: TGTGCTAGCAGCTCGACTTGGACAGGGGGAGTAGCTGGGGCCAACGTCCTGACTTTC.

This clonotype was recorded many times. The rearrangement uses TRBV5-1 and TRBJ2-5; no clear D. The V end was cut by 4 bases, the J end by 1 base, with 11 bases between. Germline lookup yields CDR1 SGHRS and CDR2 YFSETQ. The CDR3 runs 14 residues. The CDR3 is CASSRDTVQETQYF. The DNA of the CDR3 is TGCGCCAGCAGCCGAGATACAGTCCAAGAGACCCAGTACTTC. The full variable domain, rest sourced from reference TRBV5-1 and TRBJ2-5, is KAGVTQTPRYLIKTRGQQVTLSCSPISGHRSVSWYQQTPGQGLQFLFEYFSETQRNKGNFPGRFSGRQFSNSRSEMNVSTLELGDSALYLCASSRDTVQETQYFGPGTRLLVL.

Ten or more counts support this clonotype. This chain uses TRBV6-5 with TRBJ1-1; D call uncertain. The CDR3 extends over 12 amino acids. Germline assignment: CDR1 MNHEY and CDR2 SVGAGI. V lost 8 bases, J lost 1 base, and 8 bases lay in between. The CDR3, as DNA: TGTGCCAGCCAACACGAGAACACTGAAGCTTTCTTT. Amino acids: CASQHENTEAFF.

This clonotype was counted many times. The rearrangement uses TRBV18 and TRBJ2-5, with D perhaps TRBD1 or TRBD2 (5 bases each). Germline-derived CDR1 and CDR2 are KGHSH and LQKENI. V lost 6 bases and J 4 bases, leaving 30 bases between the germline ends. The length of the CDR3 is 19 residues. CDR3: CASSSTGGRGNGGGETQYF. The CDR3 coding sequence is TGTGCCAGCTCGTCAACTGGGGGACGCGGAAATGGTGGAGGAGAGACCCAGTACTTC.